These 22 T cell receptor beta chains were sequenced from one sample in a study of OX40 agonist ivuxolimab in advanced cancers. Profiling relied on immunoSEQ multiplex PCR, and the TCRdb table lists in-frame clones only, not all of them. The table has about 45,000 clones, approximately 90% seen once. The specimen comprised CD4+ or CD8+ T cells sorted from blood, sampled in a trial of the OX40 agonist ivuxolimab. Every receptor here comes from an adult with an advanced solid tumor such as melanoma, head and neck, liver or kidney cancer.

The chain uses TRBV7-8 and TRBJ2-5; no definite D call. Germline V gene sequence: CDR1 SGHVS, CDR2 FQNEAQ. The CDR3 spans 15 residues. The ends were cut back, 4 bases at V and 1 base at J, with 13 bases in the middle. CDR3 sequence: CASSYISGSQETQYF. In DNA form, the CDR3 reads TGTGCCAGCAGCTACATTTCGGGCAGCCAAGAGACCCAGTACTTC. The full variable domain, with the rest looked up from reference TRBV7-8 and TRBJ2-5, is GAGVSQSPRYKVAKRGQDVALRCDPISGHVSLFWYQQALGQGPEFLTYFQNEAQLDKSGLPSDRFFAERPEGSVSTLKIQRTQQEDSAVYLCASSYISGSQETQYFGPGTRLLVL.

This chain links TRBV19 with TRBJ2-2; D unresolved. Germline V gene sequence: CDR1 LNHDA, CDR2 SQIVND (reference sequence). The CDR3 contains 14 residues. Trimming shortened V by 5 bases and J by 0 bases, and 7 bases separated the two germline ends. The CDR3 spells CASSADTNTGELFF. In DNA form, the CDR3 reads TGTGCCAGTAGTGCAGACACGAACACCGGGGAGCTGTTTTTT.

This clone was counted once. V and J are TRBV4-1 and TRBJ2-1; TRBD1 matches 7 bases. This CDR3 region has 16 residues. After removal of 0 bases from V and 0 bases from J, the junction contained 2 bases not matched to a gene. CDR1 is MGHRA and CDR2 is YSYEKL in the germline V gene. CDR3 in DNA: TGCGCCAGCAGCCAAGAGGGACAGAGCTCCTACAATGAGCAGTTCTTC. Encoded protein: CASSQEGQSSYNEQFF.

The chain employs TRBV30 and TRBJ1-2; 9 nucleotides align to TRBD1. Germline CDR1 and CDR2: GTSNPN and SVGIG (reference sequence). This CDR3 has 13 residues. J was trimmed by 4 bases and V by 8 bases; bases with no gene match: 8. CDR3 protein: CAGHTGGPYGYTF. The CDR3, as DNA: TGTGCCGGCCATACAGGGGGCCCCTATGGCTACACCTTC.

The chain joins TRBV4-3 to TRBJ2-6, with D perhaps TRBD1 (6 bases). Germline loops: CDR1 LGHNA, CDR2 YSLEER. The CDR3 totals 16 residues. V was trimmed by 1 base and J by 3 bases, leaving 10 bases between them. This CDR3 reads CASSQAWTVGANVLTF. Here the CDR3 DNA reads TGCGCCAGCAGCCAAGCTTGGACAGTTGGGGCCAACGTCCTGACTTTC.

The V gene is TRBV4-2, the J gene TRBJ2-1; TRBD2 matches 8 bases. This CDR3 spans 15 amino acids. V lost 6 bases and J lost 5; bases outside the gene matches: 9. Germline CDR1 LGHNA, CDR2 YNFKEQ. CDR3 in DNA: TGTGCCAGCAGTCCCGATGAGCGGGAGCACAATGAGCAGTTCTTC. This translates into CASSPDEREHNEQFF.

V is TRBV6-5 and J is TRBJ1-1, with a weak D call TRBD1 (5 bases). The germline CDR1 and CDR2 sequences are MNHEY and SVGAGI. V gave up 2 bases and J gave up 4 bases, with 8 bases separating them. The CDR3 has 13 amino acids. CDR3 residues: CASSYGTSTEAFF. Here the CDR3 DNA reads TGTGCCAGCAGTTACGGGACCAGCACTGAAGCTTTCTTT.

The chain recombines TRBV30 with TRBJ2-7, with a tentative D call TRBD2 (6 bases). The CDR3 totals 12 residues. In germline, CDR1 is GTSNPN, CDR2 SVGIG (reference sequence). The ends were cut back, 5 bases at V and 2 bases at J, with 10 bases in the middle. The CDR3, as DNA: TGTGCCTGGGCATGGGGGGCCTACGAGCAGTACTTC. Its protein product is CAWAWGAYEQYF. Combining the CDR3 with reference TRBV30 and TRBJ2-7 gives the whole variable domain SQTIHQWPATLVQPVGSPLSLECTVEGTSNPNLYWYRQAAGRGLQLLFYSVGIGQISSEVPQNLSASRPQDRQFILSSKKLLLSDSGFYLCAWAWGAYEQYFGPGTRLTVT.

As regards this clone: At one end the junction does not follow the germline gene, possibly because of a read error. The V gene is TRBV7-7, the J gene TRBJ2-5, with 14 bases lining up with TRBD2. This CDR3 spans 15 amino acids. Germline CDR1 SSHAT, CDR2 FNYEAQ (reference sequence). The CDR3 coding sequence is TGTGCTAGCAGCTCCGGGACTAGCGGGAGTGAGACCCAGTACTTC. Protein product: CASSSGTSGSETQYF.

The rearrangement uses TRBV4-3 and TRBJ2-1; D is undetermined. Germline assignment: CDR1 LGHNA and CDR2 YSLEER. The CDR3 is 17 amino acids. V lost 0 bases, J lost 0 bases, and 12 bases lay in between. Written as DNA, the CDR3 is TGCGCCAGCAGCCAAGATCGGATGGCGTTCTCCTACAATGAGCAGTTCTTC. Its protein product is CASSQDRMAFSYNEQFF.

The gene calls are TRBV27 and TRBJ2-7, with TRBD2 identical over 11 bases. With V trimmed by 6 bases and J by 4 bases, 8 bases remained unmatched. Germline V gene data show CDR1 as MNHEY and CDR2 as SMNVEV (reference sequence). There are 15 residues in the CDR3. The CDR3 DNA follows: TGTGCCAGCAGGCTACTAGCGGGAGTTGTATACGAGCAGTACTTC. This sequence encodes CASRLLAGVVYEQYF.

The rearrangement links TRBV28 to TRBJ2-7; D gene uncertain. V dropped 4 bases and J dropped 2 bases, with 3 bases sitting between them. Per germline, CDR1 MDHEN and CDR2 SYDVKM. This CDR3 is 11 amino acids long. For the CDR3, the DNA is TGTGCCAGCAGTTCCCCCTACGAGCAGTACTTC. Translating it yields CASSSPYEQYF. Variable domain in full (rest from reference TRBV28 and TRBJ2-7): DVKVTQSSRYLVKRTGEKVFLECVQDMDHENMFWYRQDPGLGLRLIYFSYDVKMKEKGDIPEGYSVSREKKERFSLILESASTNQTSMYLCASSSPYEQYFGPGTRLTVT.

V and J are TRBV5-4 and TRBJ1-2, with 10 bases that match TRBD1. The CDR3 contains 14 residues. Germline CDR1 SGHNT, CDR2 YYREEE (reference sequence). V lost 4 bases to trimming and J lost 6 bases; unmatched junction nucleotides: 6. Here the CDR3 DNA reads TGTGCCAGCAGCCCCCCGGGACAGGGGAATGGCTACACCTTC. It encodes CASSPPGQGNGYTF.

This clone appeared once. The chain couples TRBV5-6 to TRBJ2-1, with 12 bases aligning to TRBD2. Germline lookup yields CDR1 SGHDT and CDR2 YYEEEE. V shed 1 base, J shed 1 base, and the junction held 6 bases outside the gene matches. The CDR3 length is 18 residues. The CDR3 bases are TGTGCCAGCAGCTTGACCACTAGCGGGAGGCTTTCCTACAATGAGCAGTTCTTC. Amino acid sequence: CASSLTTSGRLSYNEQFF.

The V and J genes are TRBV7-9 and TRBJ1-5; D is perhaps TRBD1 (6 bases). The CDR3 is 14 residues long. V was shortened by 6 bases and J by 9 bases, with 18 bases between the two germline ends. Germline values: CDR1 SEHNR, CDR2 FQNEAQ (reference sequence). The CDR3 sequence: CASSPGGPHRPQHF. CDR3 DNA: TGTGCCAGCAGTCCCGGGGGCCCGCATCGGCCCCAGCATTTT.

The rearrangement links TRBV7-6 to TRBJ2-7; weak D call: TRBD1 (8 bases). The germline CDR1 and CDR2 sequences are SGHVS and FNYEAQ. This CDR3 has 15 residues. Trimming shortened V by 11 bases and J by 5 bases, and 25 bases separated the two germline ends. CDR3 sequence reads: CAWIQGGLLDHEQYF. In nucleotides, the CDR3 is TGTGCCTGGATACAGGGGGGGCTCCTGGACCACGAGCAGTACTTC.

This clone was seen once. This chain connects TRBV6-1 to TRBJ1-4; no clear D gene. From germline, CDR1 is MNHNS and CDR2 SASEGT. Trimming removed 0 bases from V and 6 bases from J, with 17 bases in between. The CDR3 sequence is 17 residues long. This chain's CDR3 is CASSEALHRKADEKLFF. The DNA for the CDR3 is TGTGCCAGCAGTGAAGCGCTTCACCGGAAAGCAGATGAAAAACTGTTTTTT.

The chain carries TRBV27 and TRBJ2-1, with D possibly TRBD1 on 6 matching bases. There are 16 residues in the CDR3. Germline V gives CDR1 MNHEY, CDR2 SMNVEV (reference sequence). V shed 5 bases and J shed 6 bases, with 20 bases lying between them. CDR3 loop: CASSPPGPTGLNEQFF. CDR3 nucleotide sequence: TGTGCCAGCAGTCCCCCCGGCCCTACAGGGCTCAATGAGCAGTTCTTC.

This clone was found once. Here the CDR3 DNA reads TGTGCCAGCAGTTACTCCCGCCGGGACGGGCCCCCCAAAAACATTCAGTACTTC. Translation: CASSYSRRDGPPKNIQYF. This chain uses TRBV6-7 with TRBJ2-4; perhaps D is TRBD1 or TRBD2 (5 bases each). TRBV6-7 is designated an ORF whose function remains uncertain. The V end was cut by 0 bases, the J end by 2 bases, with 17 bases between. The CDR3 length is 18 residues.

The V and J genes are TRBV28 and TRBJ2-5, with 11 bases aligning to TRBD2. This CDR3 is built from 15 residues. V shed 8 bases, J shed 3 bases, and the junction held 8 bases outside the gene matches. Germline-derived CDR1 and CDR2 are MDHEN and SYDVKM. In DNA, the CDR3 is TGTGCCAGCTCCAGTCCGGGACTAGCGGAAGAGACCCAGTACTTC. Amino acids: CASSSPGLAEETQYF.

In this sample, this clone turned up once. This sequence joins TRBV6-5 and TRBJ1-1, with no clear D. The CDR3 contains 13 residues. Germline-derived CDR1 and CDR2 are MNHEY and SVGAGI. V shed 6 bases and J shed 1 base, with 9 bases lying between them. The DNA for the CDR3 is TGTGCCAGCAGGGGCACCGGGAACACTGAAGCTTTCTTT. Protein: CASRGTGNTEAFF.

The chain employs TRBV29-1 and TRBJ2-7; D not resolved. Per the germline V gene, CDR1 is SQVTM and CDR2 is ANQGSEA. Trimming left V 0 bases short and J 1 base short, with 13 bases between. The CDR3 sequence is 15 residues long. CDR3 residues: CSVEDRGGQSYEQYF. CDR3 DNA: TGCAGCGTTGAAGATCGTGGCGGCCAATCCTACGAGCAGTACTTC.